This T cell receptor beta chain was documented in a study of early T cells in non-severe SARS-CoV-2 infection. As part of library construction, unique molecular identifiers were attached to individual cDNA molecules. TCRdb re-called the 5' RACE reads with MiXCR, one entry per CDR3 protein. The table has fewer than 80,000 distinct CDR3 sequences, 12% seen once; the top ten hold roughly 3.9%. The CDR3 contains 18 residues. Germline values: CDR1 MGHRA, CDR2 YSYEKL. V lost 1 base and J lost 5; bases outside the gene matches: 13. This sequence joins TRBV4-1 and TRBJ1-4; 7 nucleotides align to TRBD1. The sequence derives from an adult who was a healthcare worker with PCR-confirmed SARS-CoV-2 infection or an uninfected control (not recorded which). The source material was whole blood. CDR3 sequence: CASSQVLMTGTANEKLFF. The CDR3 DNA reads as TGCGCCAGCAGCCAAGTCCTTATGACCGGGACAGCGAATGAAAAACTGTTTTTT.